This T cell receptor (beta chain) comes out of a study of T cells in Graves' hyperthyroidism and ophthalmopathy (dated by TCRdb to the late 2010s). At the level of the whole study: Peripheral blood samples were taken at the time of initial diagnosis, prior to any treatment. TCR V-J signatures able to tell the groups apart were searched for in a discovery cohort of more than 90 patients, of whom more than 40 had Graves' ophthalmopathy and about 60 had stable Graves' hyperthyroidism. Prospective prediction of ophthalmopathy was tested in an independent validation cohort consisting of some 19 hyperthyroidism patients and 17 patients who later progressed to ophthalmopathy. The 100 discovery patients were divided at random into training and test sets in a 7:3 ratio. In addition, the study compared T-cell repertoires in thyroid tissue and in blood from over 5 Graves' hyperthyroidism patients. After blood sampling, hyperthyroidism patients were treated with methimazole at a starting dose of 30 mg daily, and ophthalmopathy patients were treated with high-dose intravenous methylprednisolone. According to the paper, TCR Vbeta CDR3 sequencing was carried out on 135 peripheral blood samples, which came from under 50 ophthalmopathy, approximately 78 hyperthyroidism and some 17 progressor patients. What the study reported, not specific to this receptor: Ophthalmopathy was separated from stable hyperthyroidism by a 13 V-J signature model, with about 86% sensitivity and 81% to 82% specificity obtained in cross-validation and 80%/75% obtained in testing. During validation, the model predicted progression to ophthalmopathy a median of about 6.3 months ahead of onset, with around 71% sensitivity and almost 75% specificity. Most expanded thyroid clonotypes (frequency above 0.001) were also found in blood, which suggests that blood repertoires may mirror thyroid immune responses. Sample size was not statistically predetermined, and investigators were not blinded to group allocation.

The TCR beta CDR3 regions were amplified from the RNA transcripts. A first-round RT-PCR of the TCR CDR3 used the HTBI primer set with the Qiagen OneStep RT-PCR kit. A second multiplex PCR round built the libraries, followed by size selection and purification. The libraries were sequenced on an Illumina HiSeq2000 using paired-end 100 bp reads. In the source study's methods: Raw data were processed with SOAPnuke, discarding reads with adapters, uncalled bases, mean Phred below 15, or no exact constant-primer or identifier match. COPE v1.2.5 was used to merge high-quality paired reads, and clonotypes were defined as unique nucleotide sequences. MiTCR v1.1 was used to align the clonotypes against IMGT TRBV, TRBD and TRBJ reference segments. The analysis included only V-J combinations with a frequency above 0.0001, which together covered 98% to 99.2% of the repertoires. The TCS score was defined as the ratio of F50 (clonal expansion) to E x V (chaos), calculated using BLOSUM62-based TCRdist between CDR3 peptides within each V-J. Welch's t-statistics and random forest reduced 500 to 650 V-J features to 13, which were used in a naive Bayes classifier (R e1071). TCRdb reran the public reads through fastp at Q25 and MiXCR, keeping productive beta chains. Here each entry gathers all rows of one CDR3 protein and keeps the most common genes and DNA. TCRdb's processing, not the authors' own work, is the source of the V and J calls. The sample yields 200,000 or so distinct CDR3 sequences; about 17% were counted once. The ten largest clones represent roughly 49% of the sample.

Stable Graves' hyperthyroidism was defined as no progression to ophthalmopathy during 18 months of follow-up. The hyperthyroidism patients were between 18 and 65 years old and newly diagnosed, with a disease duration of less than 2 months. The study excluded patients with uncontrolled infections, other autoimmune diseases, pregnancy or lactation. Diagnoses were based on clinical symptoms, serum thyroxine and TRAb, thyroid ultrasound and orbital computed tomography. PBMCs were separated from under 11 ml of fresh peripheral blood using Ficoll-Paque density gradient centrifugation. Total RNA was extracted using Trizol reagent, and RNA quality was assessed on an Agilent 2100 Bioanalyzer. This clonotype has a count of ten or more. The antigen it recognizes is unknown. No base quality information exists; no much larger clone differs at one position. The junction shows trimming of 3 bases on V and 4 bases on J, plus 18 bases between the germline ends. From cysteine to phenylalanine, the CDR3 is 16 amino acids long. Only the CDR3 portion is preserved as DNA: 48 bases, with reading frame beginning at the first base. The germline V gene yields KGHSH for CDR1 and LQKENI for CDR2.

The TCR was taken from a woman aged 45-65 years with Graves' hyperthyroidism. This chain is built from TRBV18 and TRBJ2-5; the D gene assignment is perhaps TRBD1 or TRBD2, with each matching 5 bases. The specimen was blood. This receptor carries the CDR3 CASSPYSGRGSETQYF. The DNA is TGTGCCAGCTCACCCTACTCGGGGCGCGGTTCAGAGACCCAGTACTTC.